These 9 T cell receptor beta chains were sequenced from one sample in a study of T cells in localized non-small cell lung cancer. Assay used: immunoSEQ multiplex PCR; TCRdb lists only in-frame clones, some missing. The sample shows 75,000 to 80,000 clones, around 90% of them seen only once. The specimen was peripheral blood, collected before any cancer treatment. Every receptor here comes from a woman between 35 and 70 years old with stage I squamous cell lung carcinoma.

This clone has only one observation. The CDR3 loop is CASSSIQGIGTEAFF. DNA of the CDR3: TGTGCCAGCAGTTCCATACAGGGAATAGGCACTGAAGCTTTCTTT. V is TRBV6-5 and J is TRBJ1-1; perhaps TRBD1 as D (6 bases). The CDR3 spans 15 residues. V shed 4 bases and J shed 4 bases, with 16 bases lying between them. Germline V gives CDR1 MNHEY, CDR2 SVGAGI.

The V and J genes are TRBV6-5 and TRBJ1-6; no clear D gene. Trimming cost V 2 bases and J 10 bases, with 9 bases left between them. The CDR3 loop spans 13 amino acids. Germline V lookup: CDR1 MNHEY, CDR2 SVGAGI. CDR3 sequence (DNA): TGTGCCAGCAGTTACGAGGTGGGGTCACCCCTCCACTTT. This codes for CASSYEVGSPLHF.

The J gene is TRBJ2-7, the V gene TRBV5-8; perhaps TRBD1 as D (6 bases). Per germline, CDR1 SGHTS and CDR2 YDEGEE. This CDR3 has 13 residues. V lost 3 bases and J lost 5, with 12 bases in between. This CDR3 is CASSSLQGHEQYF. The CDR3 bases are TGTGCCAGCAGCTCCCTACAGGGCCACGAGCAGTACTTC.

CDR3 in DNA: TGTGCCAGCAGCCCGGGGGGGTTTAGAATAGGGACTGAAGCTTTCTTT. Encoded protein: CASSPGGFRIGTEAFF. The gene calls are TRBV2 and TRBJ1-1; D is possibly TRBD1 (5 bases). Germline V gene lookup returns CDR1 SNHLY and CDR2 FYNNEI. Trimming cost V 6 bases and J 5 bases, with 22 bases left between them. CDR3 length equals 16 residues.

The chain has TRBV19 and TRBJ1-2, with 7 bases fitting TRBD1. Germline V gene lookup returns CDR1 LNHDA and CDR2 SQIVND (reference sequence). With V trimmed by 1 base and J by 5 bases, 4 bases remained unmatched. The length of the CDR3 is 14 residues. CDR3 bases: TGTGCCAGTAGTATAGGGCCAGGGGGATATGGCTACACCTTC. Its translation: CASSIGPGGYGYTF.

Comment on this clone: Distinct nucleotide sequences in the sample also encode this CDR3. The CDR3 region is CASSLGQGAYEQYF. The DNA of the CDR3 is TGTGCCAGCAGCTTAGGACAGGGGGCCTACGAGCAGTACTTC. The chain carries TRBV5-8 and TRBJ2-7, with 10 bases aligning to TRBD1. The junction had 1 base not matched to a gene; V was cut back by 2 bases and J by 2 bases. The V gene's germline CDR1 is SGHTS and CDR2 YDEGEE. CDR3 length equals 14 residues.

The CDR3 nucleotides read TGTGCCAGCACCACTGCGGGGGGCACTGAAGCTTTCTTT. Its translation is CASTTAGGTEAFF. The chain uses TRBV7-9 and TRBJ1-1; possibly TRBD1 for D (5 bases). V gave up 7 bases and J gave up 4 bases, with 13 bases separating them. The CDR3 is 13 residues long. Germline V gives CDR1 SEHNR, CDR2 FQNEAQ (reference sequence).

CDR3 nucleotides: TGTGCCAGCTCACCCTCAAGTCCCCAGAAAGATACGCAGTATTTT. Its translation: CASSPSSPQKDTQYF. This sequence joins TRBV18 and TRBJ2-3; D is uncertain. The V gene lost 3 bases and the J gene lost 5 bases, with 15 bases spanning the gap. CDR1 and CDR2 (germline): KGHSH, LQKENI. CDR3 size: 15 residues.

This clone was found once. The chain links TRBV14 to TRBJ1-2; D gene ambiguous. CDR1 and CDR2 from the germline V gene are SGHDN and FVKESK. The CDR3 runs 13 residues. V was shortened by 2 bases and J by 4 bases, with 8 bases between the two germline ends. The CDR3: CASSQIRAYGYTF. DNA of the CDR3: TGTGCCAGCAGCCAAATAAGGGCCTATGGCTACACCTTC. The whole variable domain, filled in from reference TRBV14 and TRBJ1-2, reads EAGVTQFPSHSVIEKGQTVTLRCDPISGHDNLYWYRRVMGKEIKFLLHFVKESKQDESGMPNNRFLAERTGGTYSTLKVQPAELEDSGVYFCASSQIRAYGYTFGSGTRLTVV.